Included here is one TCR beta chain sequence, with context. The source of the sample is a study of CD8 T cells in ankylosing spondylitis. The CDR3 runs 17 residues. J gave up 3 bases and V 5 bases, and 9 bases lay outside the gene matches. Germline lookup yields CDR1 SEHNR and CDR2 FQNEAQ (reference sequence). TCRdb reprocessed the 5' RACE reads with MiXCR, giving one entry per CDR3 protein. Here the sample spans tens of thousands of distinct CDR3 sequences, roughly 5% being singletons. This TCR came from a male donor with ankylosing spondylitis or in good health (not recorded which). Sequencing was carried out using blood, either unsorted or a sorted T cell fraction (not recorded which). The gene calls are TRBV7-9 and TRBJ2-7; 14 nucleotides agree with TRBD2. The CDR3 region has the DNA TGTGCCAGCAGCCCGACTAGCGGGGGGGCCGAAATCTACGAGCAGTACTTC. This codes for CASSPTSGGAEIYEQYF.